The source of this T cell receptor (beta chain) is a study of T cells in Graves' hyperthyroidism and ophthalmopathy. TCR beta CDR3 regions were amplified from RNA transcripts. First-round RT-PCR of the TCR CDR3 relied on the HTBI primer set. In TCRdb, the multiplex PCR reads were re-called with MiXCR into one record per CDR3 protein. The sample gives 75,000 to 100,000 distinct CDR3 sequences, about 51% of which show up once; 25% to 30% is in the top ten. Participants, patients aged 18 to 65, had newly diagnosed hyperthyroidism with a duration under 2 months. Every diagnosis used clinical symptoms, serum thyroxine and TRAb, thyroid ultrasound and orbital computed tomography. CDR1 and CDR2 (germline): SGHVS, FNYEAQ. Germline trimming cut 8 bases from V and 8 bases from J; bases unmatched to any gene: 11. This CDR3 comprises 14 residues. This clonotype was detected ten times or more.

Sequences were obtained from blood. The sequence derives from a woman aged 40-49 years with Graves' hyperthyroidism. The chain joins TRBV7-6 to TRBJ1-4; 7 bases agree with TRBD1. The CDR3 loop reads CASGKTGVWEKLFF. The CDR3 coding sequence is TGTGCCAGCGGAAAAACAGGGGTTTGGGAAAAACTGTTTTTT.